A single sample gave rise to the 2 T cell receptor beta chains below, sequenced in a study of beta chain features in type 1 diabetes. Sequencing targeted expressed TCRB transcripts, as all isolated RNA had been reverse transcribed. Assay used: immunoSEQ multiplex PCR; TCRdb lists only in-frame clones, some missing. Found here are some 270,000 clones, 12% to 15% of them singletons; the top ten hold approximately 0.024%. What was sequenced was naive CD4+ T cells from blood. Receptors were obtained from a woman aged 40 to 50 in good health.

The chain combines TRBV9 with TRBJ2-5; possibly TRBD2 for D (6 bases). Trimming stripped 2 bases from V and 2 bases from J, with 28 bases between. The CDR3 length is 20 residues. Germline lookup yields CDR1 SGDLS and CDR2 YYNGEE. The CDR3 here is CASSVGGGGWRGVLQETQYF. The CDR3 bases are TGTGCCAGCAGCGTTGGAGGTGGGGGGTGGCGGGGAGTCCTTCAAGAGACCCAGTACTTC.

The chain is built from TRBV2 and TRBJ2-3, with 12 bases fitting TRBD1. The junction had 5 bases not matched to a gene; V was cut back by 10 bases and J by 6 bases. CDR1 is SNHLY and CDR2 is FYNNEI in the germline V gene. The CDR3 runs 13 residues. CDR3 in DNA: TGTGCCACCGGGACAGGGGGCAGGGATACGCAGTATTTT. Translating it yields CATGTGGRDTQYF.